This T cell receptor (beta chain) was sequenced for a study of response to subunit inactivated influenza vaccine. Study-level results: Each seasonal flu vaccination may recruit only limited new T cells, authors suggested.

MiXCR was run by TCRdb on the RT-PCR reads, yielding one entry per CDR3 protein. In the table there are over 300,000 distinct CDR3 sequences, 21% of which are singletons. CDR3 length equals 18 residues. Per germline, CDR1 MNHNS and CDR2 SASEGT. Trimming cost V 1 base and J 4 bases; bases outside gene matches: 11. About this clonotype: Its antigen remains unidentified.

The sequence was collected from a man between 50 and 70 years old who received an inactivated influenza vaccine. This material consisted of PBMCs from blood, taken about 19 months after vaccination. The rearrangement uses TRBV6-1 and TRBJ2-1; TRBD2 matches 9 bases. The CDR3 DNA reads TGTGCCAGCAGTGAAGAGCGACCGGGACTAGCCGATTACAATGAGCAGTTCTTC. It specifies CASSEERPGLADYNEQFF.